One T cell receptor beta chain is described in this entry. The target antigen is unknown. This entry comes from a study of cytomegalovirus exposure and HLA in healthy donors. At the level of the study: Across around 400 genotyped donors, approximately 80% landed in the Caucasian-associated ancestry cluster. Points from the study as a whole: There was a cluster of highly shared sequence variants that was likely a sequencing artifact.

The length of the CDR3 is 12 residues. With V trimmed by 3 bases and J by 6 bases, 1 base remained unmatched. Germline assignment: CDR1 SGHNT and CDR2 YYREEE (reference sequence). The PCR used 60 Vbeta and 13 Jbeta primers. Assay: immunoSEQ multiplex PCR; the TCRdb copy retains only in-frame clones and omits some. The sample gives 100,000 to 150,000 clones, around three quarters of which show up once; 1% is in the top ten. The sequenced material came from PBMCs. The genes are TRBV5-4 and TRBJ1-2, with 8 bases aligning to TRBD1. The sequence came from a man aged 40-49 years in good health and CMV-seronegative. CDR3: CASSSTGDGYTF. CDR3 bases: TGTGCCAGCAGCTCGACAGGGGATGGCTACACCTTC.